The 21 T cell receptor beta chains below come from one sample, sequenced in a study of TIL therapy for anti-PD-1-resistant metastatic lung cancer. Documented time point: pre-treatment sample, taken before nivolumab and TIL therapy. Most excised metastases sampled were pleural nodules or supraclavicular lymph nodes. The libraries were made with immunoSEQ v3. Sequencing was performed with immunoSEQ multiplex PCR; in TCRdb, only in-frame clones are kept and a portion is missing. The data contain about 6,300 clones, about 66% of them singletons. Specimen: tumor tissue, collected at baseline. These receptors were obtained from a person between 30 and 79 years old with non-small cell lung cancer.

The rearrangement links TRBV5-1 to TRBJ1-3; TRBD1 might be the D (6 bases). CDR3 length: 14 amino acids. V dropped 4 bases and J dropped 1 base, with 9 bases sitting between them. Looked up from germline, CDR1 is SGHRS and CDR2 is YFSETQ. The CDR3 DNA sequence: TGCGCCAGCAGCCCCGGGACATCTGGAAACACCATATATTTT. Translation: CASSPGTSGNTIYF.

The chain couples TRBV23-1 to TRBJ1-1; 7 bases are a match to TRBD1. TRBV23-1 is annotated as an ORF whose role is uncertain. This CDR3 has 12 amino acids. V was clipped by 4 bases and J by 8 bases; unmatched bases: 4. CDR3 sequence (DNA): TGCGCCAGCAGTCGGCTGGGACAGGAAGCTTTCTTT. The encoded protein is CASSRLGQEAFF.

V is TRBV5-1 and J is TRBJ2-5, with TRBD1 as a possible D gene (5 bases). V gave up 4 bases and J gave up 3 bases, with 13 bases separating them. Germline values: CDR1 SGHRS, CDR2 YFSETQ. The CDR3 has 14 residues. The CDR3 here is CASSPGHGEETQYF. The CDR3 DNA reads TGCGCCAGCAGCCCCGGACATGGGGAAGAGACCCAGTACTTC.

CDR3 amino acids: CASSPLGPFEGYGYTF. The CDR3 nucleotides are TGTGCCAGCTCACCTCTGGGACCGTTTGAGGGATATGGCTACACCTTC. The chain links TRBV18 to TRBJ1-2, with D maybe TRBD1 (5 bases). Germline V gives CDR1 KGHSH, CDR2 LQKENI. Trimming pared 3 bases from V and 5 bases from J, leaving 19 bases between. CDR3 length equals 16 residues.

V usage is TRBV7-9 and J usage is TRBJ2-1; no clear D. The CDR3 extends over 12 amino acids. The germline gives CDR1 SEHNR, CDR2 FQNEAQ (reference sequence). Trimming cost V 3 bases and J 4 bases, with 4 bases left between them. The CDR3 DNA reads TGTGCCAGCAGCTTTGATTACAATGAGCAGTTCTTC. Translated: CASSFDYNEQFF.

The chain employs TRBV2 and TRBJ2-3; D uncertain. The V gene lost 6 bases and the J gene lost 2 bases, with 6 bases spanning the gap. The CDR3 runs 12 residues. Germline values: CDR1 SNHLY, CDR2 FYNNEI. The CDR3 sequence is CASSYTTDTQYF. As DNA, the CDR3 is TGTGCCAGCAGCTATACCACAGATACGCAGTATTTT. Full variable domain (rest looked up from reference TRBV2 and TRBJ2-3): EPEVTQTPSHQVTQMGQEVILRCVPISNHLYFYWYRQILGQKVEFLVSFYNNEISEKSEIFDDQFSVERPDGSNFTLKIRSTKLEDSAMYFCASSYTTDTQYFGPGTRLTVL.

The V gene is TRBV5-1, the J gene TRBJ1-1; unclear D gene. The CDR3 loop spans 12 amino acids. CDR1 and CDR2 (germline): SGHRS, YFSETQ. The germline V and J ends were trimmed by 2 bases and 11 bases, with 13 bases remaining between them. CDR3 residues: CASSFPAEGAFF. DNA for the CDR3: TGCGCCAGCAGCTTCCCGGCGGAAGGCGCTTTCTTT.

This clone has a handful of counts. The V gene is TRBV5-1, the J gene TRBJ2-1; possibly TRBD1 for D (5 bases). In germline, CDR1 is SGHRS, CDR2 YFSETQ. This CDR3 region has 14 residues. V was cut by 0 bases and J by 5 bases, with 9 bases left in between. The CDR3 bases are TGCGCCAGCAGCTTGGTGGCAGGGAACAATGAGCAGTTCTTC. This encodes CASSLVAGNNEQFF.

The J gene is TRBJ1-3, the V gene TRBV7-2; 7 bases are a match to TRBD1. The CDR3 consists of 15 residues. In germline, CDR1 is SGHTA, CDR2 FQGNSA. The trim removed 0 bases at V and 3 bases at J, leaving 2 bases unmatched. The CDR3 nucleotides are TGTGCCAGCAGCTTAGCAGGGACAGATGGAAACACCATATATTTT. Residues: CASSLAGTDGNTIYF.

This clone was counted once. This chain links TRBV19 with TRBJ1-1; the D gene is possibly TRBD1 (5 bases). CDR1 and CDR2 from the germline V gene are LNHDA and SQIVND (reference sequence). The V and J ends lost 4 bases and 11 bases respectively, with 17 bases between them. The CDR3 covers 13 residues. The DNA of the CDR3 is TGTGCCAGTAGTACCCGGGACGGACCGCGGGCTTTCTTT. Translation: CASSTRDGPRAFF.

The sample holds a few counts of this clone. J is TRBJ2-1 and V is TRBV4-2; D gene unclear. Trimming removed 0 bases from V and 6 bases from J, with 15 bases in between. CDR3 length equals 16 residues. Germline V gene data show CDR1 as LGHNA and CDR2 as YNFKEQ. CDR3 bases: TGTGCCAGCAGCCAAGATTCGGTGGACCGCGGCAATGAGCAGTTCTTC. Its protein product is CASSQDSVDRGNEQFF.

This sequence joins TRBV6-5 and TRBJ2-7, with D possibly being TRBD1 or TRBD2 (5 bases each). Germline CDR1 is MNHEY and CDR2 is SVGAGI. The V end was cut by 0 bases, the J end by 3 bases, with 12 bases between. The CDR3 spans 15 residues. CDR3 region: CASSYSPGTVYEQYF. CDR3 nucleotide sequence: TGTGCCAGCAGTTACTCACCAGGGACGGTCTACGAGCAGTACTTC.

The J gene is TRBJ2-1, the V gene TRBV9; D is uncertain. V was pared by 4 bases and J by 3 bases, with 11 bases between. Looked up from germline, CDR1 is SGDLS and CDR2 is YYNGEE. The CDR3 contains 14 residues. This CDR3 reads CASSPRTIYNEQFF. In DNA, the CDR3 is TGTGCCAGCAGCCCTCGGACGATCTACAATGAGCAGTTCTTC.

V usage is TRBV7-2 and J usage is TRBJ2-3; D is perhaps TRBD1 (5 bases). Germline CDR1 and CDR2: SGHTA and FQGNSA. The CDR3 has 15 amino acids. Trimming removed 1 base at V and 2 bases at J, with 10 bases between. In DNA, the CDR3 is TGTGCCAGCAGCTTAGAAGCAGGGATCACAGATACGCAGTATTTT. Translation: CASSLEAGITDTQYF. Drawing the rest from reference TRBV7-2 and TRBJ2-3, the complete variable domain is GAGVSQSPSNKVTEKGKDVELRCDPISGHTALYWYRQSLGQGLEFLIYFQGNSAPDKSGLPSDRFSAERTGGSVSTLTIQRTQQEDSAVYLCASSLEAGITDTQYFGPGTRLTVL.

The rearrangement joins TRBV6-6 to TRBJ1-2; no reliable D call. Germline CDR1 MNHNY, CDR2 SVGAGI (reference sequence). This CDR3 is 12 amino acids long. With 7 bases removed from V and 6 bases from J, the gap between germline ends came to 12 bases. The CDR3 nucleotides are TGTGCCAGCACACACACGGGGAATGGCTACACCTTC. Residues: CASTHTGNGYTF.

This clone has just a few counts. This chain uses TRBV6-1 with TRBJ2-4; TRBD2 might be the D (5 bases). Germline lookup yields CDR1 MNHNS and CDR2 SASEGT. Trimming stripped 3 bases from V and 0 bases from J, with 15 bases between. CDR3 length equals 17 residues. CDR3 DNA sequence: TGTGCCAGCAGTGACACTAGAGGGATCGAAGCCAAAAACATTCAGTACTTC. It codes for CASSDTRGIEAKNIQYF.

The chain uses TRBV7-8 and TRBJ1-6; D possibly corresponds to TRBD1 (6 bases). The ends were cut back, 5 bases at V and 8 bases at J, with 13 bases in the middle. Germline V gene lookup returns CDR1 SGHVS and CDR2 FQNEAQ. CDR3 length: 14 residues. The CDR3 DNA follows: TGTGCCAGCAGCATTATGACAGGATATTCACCCCTCCACTTT. This translates into CASSIMTGYSPLHF.

This clone was detected a few times. The chain carries TRBV5-6 and TRBJ1-6; D unclear. The V end was cut by 4 bases, the J end by 2 bases, with 16 bases between. Germline V gene lookup returns CDR1 SGHDT and CDR2 YYEEEE. This CDR3 is built from 17 residues. This chain's CDR3 is CASSPLALGTYNSPLHF. The CDR3, as DNA: TGTGCCAGCAGCCCCTTGGCGTTGGGGACCTATAATTCACCCCTCCACTTT.

The chain employs TRBV2 and TRBJ1-2, with no clear D. Germline-derived CDR1 and CDR2 are SNHLY and FYNNEI. The CDR3 sequence is 16 residues long. V was shortened by 2 bases and J by 0 bases, with 13 bases between the two germline ends. CDR3 in amino acids: CASSESSGFSNYGYTF. The CDR3 DNA reads as TGTGCCAGCAGTGAATCTTCGGGGTTCTCTAACTATGGCTACACCTTC.

The chain joins TRBV7-6 to TRBJ2-7; D tentatively fits TRBD1 or TRBD2 (6 bases each). CDR1 and CDR2 (germline): SGHVS, FNYEAQ. V shed 5 bases and J shed 3 bases, with 17 bases lying between them. This CDR3 region has 15 residues. The CDR3 DNA reads as TGTGCCAGCAGCCCGGAGGGGGAGCTCAGCTACGAGCAGTACTTC. This sequence encodes CASSPEGELSYEQYF.

The chain is built from TRBV6-5 and TRBJ1-2, with a weak D call TRBD1 (5 bases). Germline assignment: CDR1 MNHEY and CDR2 SVGAGI. V was trimmed by 0 bases and J by 5 bases, leaving 13 bases between them. The CDR3 totals 15 residues. Here the CDR3 DNA reads TGTGCCAGCAGTTACTCGTTAGGGACGAGATATGGCTACACCTTC. Its protein is CASSYSLGTRYGYTF.